A single sample gave rise to the 29 T cell receptor beta chains below, sequenced in a study of shared clonotypes between healthy human individuals. Assay used: immunoSEQ multiplex PCR; TCRdb lists only in-frame clones, some missing. Of around 1.4 million clones in the sample, roughly 98.5% were seen once. Material: naive CD4+ T cells sorted from blood. Documented subset: CD45RA+ positively selected. The source of these receptors is a young man in good health.

The CDR3 bases are TGTGCCAGCCACAGGGCGCTTCTCAACACCGGGGAGCTGTTTTTT. Its protein product is CASHRALLNTGELFF. The V and J genes are TRBV6-1 and TRBJ2-2; a possible D gene is TRBD1 (6 bases). The CDR3 covers 15 residues. The V end was cut by 8 bases, the J end by 2 bases, with 15 bases between. Per the germline V gene, CDR1 is MNHNS and CDR2 is SASEGT.

The sample holds one count of this clone. The rearrangement links TRBV27 to TRBJ2-7; the D gene is possibly TRBD2 (6 bases). CDR3 length equals 17 residues. With 5 bases removed from V and 6 bases from J, the gap between germline ends came to 26 bases. Germline V CDR1 and CDR2: MNHEY, SMNVEV (reference sequence). CDR3 in amino acids: CASSATDGADLRGEQYF. The CDR3, as DNA: TGTGCCAGCAGTGCGACGGATGGAGCGGACCTGCGGGGCGAGCAGTACTTC.

As regards this clone: The same CDR3 can be traced to other DNA sequences in this sample. The chain has TRBV27 and TRBJ1-1; D unclear. The CDR3 extends over 12 amino acids. CDR1 is MNHEY, CDR2 SMNVEV, per germline (reference sequence). V was clipped by 3 bases and J by 5 bases, with 7 bases between them. This CDR3 reads CASSFRGTEAFF. CDR3 in DNA: TGTGCCAGCAGTTTCCGAGGTACTGAAGCTTTCTTT.

In this sample, this clone turned up once. The chain links TRBV27 to TRBJ1-1; D call uncertain. This CDR3 comprises 13 residues. With 5 bases removed from V and 1 base from J, the gap between germline ends came to 8 bases. Per germline, CDR1 MNHEY and CDR2 SMNVEV (reference sequence). CDR3 sequence: CASSPNGNTEAFF. As DNA, the CDR3 is TGTGCCAGCAGTCCCAACGGGAACACTGAAGCTTTCTTT.

V is TRBV7-9 and J is TRBJ1-1; TRBD1 might be the D (5 bases). The CDR3 covers 12 residues. The germline V gene encodes CDR1 SEHNR and CDR2 FQNEAQ (reference sequence). Trimming left V 5 bases short and J 8 bases short, with 12 bases between. The CDR3: CASSPEGPEAFF. The CDR3 coding sequence is TGTGCCAGCAGCCCCGAGGGACCCGAAGCTTTCTTT.

In regard to this clone: Other nucleotide sequences from this sample produce the same CDR3. The chain combines TRBV28 with TRBJ1-5; the D is unclear. The CDR3 sequence is 12 residues long. Germline-derived CDR1 and CDR2 are MDHEN and SYDVKM. V was pared by 5 bases and J by 7 bases, with 9 bases between. The CDR3 coding sequence is TGTGCCAGCAGTCAAGTAGGCCAGCCCCAGCATTTT. This sequence encodes CASSQVGQPQHF.

This chain connects TRBV9 to TRBJ2-3, with D perhaps matching TRBD2 (5 bases). CDR3 length equals 15 residues. Trimming cost V 2 bases and J 1 base, with 11 bases left between them. Per the germline V gene, CDR1 is SGDLS and CDR2 is YYNGEE. The DNA of the CDR3 is TGTGCCAGCAGCGTCACAGAGAGGGGCACAGATACGCAGTATTTT. Protein sequence: CASSVTERGTDTQYF.

This sequence joins TRBV7-9 and TRBJ2-5, with D perhaps TRBD1 or TRBD2 (5 bases each). Looked up from germline, CDR1 is SEHNR and CDR2 is FQNEAQ (reference sequence). The CDR3 loop spans 14 amino acids. Trimming removed 10 bases at V and 5 bases at J, with 20 bases between. CDR3 sequence: CATQLGTQAETQYF. The CDR3 coding sequence is TGTGCCACACAACTAGGGACGCAGGCGGAGACCCAGTACTTC.

This chain links TRBV30 with TRBJ2-5; D not certain. The CDR3 runs to 15 residues. Trimming removed 5 bases at V and 1 base at J, with 17 bases between. Germline CDR1 GTSNPN, CDR2 SVGIG (reference sequence). In DNA form, the CDR3 reads TGTGCCTGGGGACGCCCCGTCGGTTCCCAAGAGACCCAGTACTTC. Residues: CAWGRPVGSQETQYF.

The chain combines TRBV29-1 with TRBJ2-2; 8 bases agree with TRBD2. Germline V lookup: CDR1 SQVTM, CDR2 ANQGSEA. CDR3 length: 15 amino acids. The J segment lost 0 bases and the V segment lost 7 bases, leaving 7 bases of the junction unmatched. The CDR3 protein is CSATTSGANTGELFF. The CDR3, as DNA: TGCAGCGCCACCACTAGCGGAGCGAACACCGGGGAGCTGTTTTTT.

V and J are TRBV27 and TRBJ2-7; D is undetermined. The CDR3 is made up of 11 amino acids. Germline CDR1 and CDR2: MNHEY and SMNVEV (reference sequence). V lost 7 bases, J lost 4 bases, and 8 bases lay in between. CDR3 DNA sequence: TGTGCCAGCAAGTTCGGTTACGAGCAGTACTTC. This translates into CASKFGYEQYF.

The chain links TRBV11-1 to TRBJ2-7; D may be TRBD1 or TRBD2 (5 bases each). The germline gives CDR1 SGHAT, CDR2 FQDESV (reference sequence). V lost 5 bases and J lost 3, with 17 bases in between. The length of the CDR3 is 15 residues. As DNA, the CDR3 is TGTGCCAGCAGCCCCGAGGGGCAGAGCTACTACGAGCAGTACTTC. Protein sequence: CASSPEGQSYYEQYF.

V is TRBV15 and J is TRBJ2-3, with 7 nucleotides matching TRBD1. Germline CDR1 reads LNHNV; CDR2 reads YYDKDF (reference sequence). V was clipped by 3 bases and J by 0 bases; unmatched bases: 9. This CDR3 is 17 amino acids long. This chain's CDR3 is CATSSFPTGSSTDTQYF. CDR3 bases: TGTGCCACCAGCAGCTTTCCGACAGGGTCTAGCACAGATACGCAGTATTTT. The complete variable domain, with remaining parts taken from reference TRBV15 and TRBJ2-3, reads DAMVIQNPRYQVTQFGKPVTLSCSQTLNHNVMYWYQQKSSQAPKLLFHYYDKDFNNEADTPDNFQSRRPNTSFCFLDIRSPGLGDTAMYLCATSSFPTGSSTDTQYFGPGTRLTVL.

This chain uses TRBV4-1 with TRBJ2-7, with D possibly matching TRBD2 (6 bases). Trimming removed 1 base from V and 4 bases from J, with 14 bases in between. The CDR3 is 15 amino acids. The germline V gene encodes CDR1 MGHRA and CDR2 YSYEKL. The CDR3 here is CASSQGLADQYEQYF. The CDR3 DNA follows: TGCGCCAGCAGCCAAGGATTAGCGGACCAATACGAGCAGTACTTC.

The V call is TRBV5-1, the J call TRBJ2-5, with a possible D match to TRBD2 (6 bases). Between the trimmed V and J ends, which lost 4 bases and 1 base, there was a span of 11 bases. This CDR3 has 14 residues. CDR1 is SGHRS and CDR2 is YFSETQ in the germline V gene. The CDR3 coding sequence is TGCGCCAGCAGCATGATTAGCGGCCAAGAGACCCAGTACTTC. Residues: CASSMISGQETQYF.

The J gene is TRBJ2-1, the V gene TRBV4-3; unclear D gene. This CDR3 contains 18 residues. With 1 base removed from V and 4 bases from J, the gap between germline ends came to 20 bases. The germline V gene encodes CDR1 LGHNA and CDR2 YSLEER. As DNA, the CDR3 is TGCGCCAGCAGCCAAGGGTCTGCGGTCAGCTCAGAATACAATGAGCAGTTCTTC. Its protein is CASSQGSAVSSEYNEQFF.

The rearrangement uses TRBV7-6 and TRBJ1-3, with TRBD1 matching 7 bases. The CDR3 runs 18 residues. Germline CDR1 SGHVS, CDR2 FNYEAQ. V gave up 3 bases and J gave up 5 bases; unmatched junction bases: 16. DNA for the CDR3: TGTGCCAGCAGCTTGAGGCCCCCTGGACAGGCCTTTCGAAACACCATATATTTT. It encodes CASSLRPPGQAFRNTIYF.

The V call is TRBV6-1, the J call TRBJ2-7; 8 bases agree with TRBD1. This CDR3 spans 14 amino acids. The trim removed 8 bases at V and 2 bases at J, leaving 8 bases unmatched. Germline assignment: CDR1 MNHNS and CDR2 SASEGT. The CDR3 is CASGSGQGPYEQYF. The CDR3 nucleotides read TGTGCCAGCGGATCCGGACAGGGACCCTACGAGCAGTACTTC.

The count of this clone is one. The CDR3 spells CSVEAFKSSGSTGELFF. CDR3 bases: TGCAGCGTTGAAGCCTTCAAGAGCTCAGGAAGCACCGGGGAGCTGTTTTTT. The chain combines TRBV29-1 with TRBJ2-2, with D unresolved. In germline, CDR1 is SQVTM, CDR2 ANQGSEA. This CDR3 region has 17 residues. Trimming took off 1 base at V and 4 bases at J, with 19 bases between the two ends.

The chain couples TRBV19 to TRBJ2-7; TRBD2 agrees at 7 bases. The CDR3 has 15 residues. Trimming took 6 bases from V and 0 from J; bases not matched to a gene: 8. Germline V gene data show CDR1 as LNHDA and CDR2 as SQIVND (reference sequence). The CDR3 spells CASSLLATSSYEQYF. The CDR3 bases are TGTGCCAGTAGCCTACTAGCGACGAGCTCCTACGAGCAGTACTTC.

The rearrangement uses TRBV27 and TRBJ2-7, with D possibly matching TRBD2 (6 bases). V lost 6 bases and J 0 bases, leaving 12 bases between the germline ends. The CDR3 contains 14 residues. Germline V gene sequence: CDR1 MNHEY, CDR2 SMNVEV (reference sequence). CDR3 in amino acids: CASRKRADSYEQYF. The CDR3 DNA is TGTGCCAGCAGGAAGCGGGCCGACTCCTACGAGCAGTACTTC.

The rearrangement links TRBV19 to TRBJ1-1, with a weak D call TRBD1 (6 bases). V was clipped by 2 bases and J by 6 bases, with 19 bases between them. Germline V gives CDR1 LNHDA, CDR2 SQIVND (reference sequence). The CDR3 extends over 16 amino acids. The CDR3 DNA reads as TGTGCCAGTAGTATATATACAGGGTCAGTGAGCGCTGAAGCTTTCTTT. This codes for CASSIYTGSVSAEAFF.

The V and J genes are TRBV5-4 and TRBJ2-1, with D possibly matching TRBD2 (5 bases). Trimming took 0 bases from V and 12 from J, leaving 16 bases between them. The CDR3 totals 14 residues. CDR1 SGHNT and CDR2 YYREEE come from the germline V gene (reference sequence). The CDR3 DNA is TGTGCCAGCAGCTTGGATCCTAGCTTGATGTCGCAGTTCTTC. Protein product: CASSLDPSLMSQFF.

The chain is built from TRBV18 and TRBJ1-1; no definite D call. V shed 4 bases and J shed 8 bases, with 35 bases lying between them. CDR1 KGHSH and CDR2 LQKENI come from the germline V gene. This CDR3 is built from 20 residues. The CDR3 DNA is TGTGCCAGCTCACGACTTATGGACGGCCAGAGCGACTCCCTCGGTACAGAAGCTTTCTTT. Its protein product is CASSRLMDGQSDSLGTEAFF.

V gene TRBV5-1 combines with J gene TRBJ2-1; tentative D call: TRBD2 (6 bases). V lost 5 bases, J lost 2 bases, and 14 bases lay in between. The germline V gene has CDR1 SGHRS and CDR2 YFSETQ. This CDR3 has 15 residues. CDR3 DNA sequence: TGCGCCAGCAGGTCGCCGGGAGCAACCTACAATGAGCAGTTCTTC. Protein: CASRSPGATYNEQFF.

V gene TRBV25-1 combines with J gene TRBJ2-7, with D possibly matching TRBD2 (5 bases). In germline, CDR1 is MGHDK, CDR2 SYGVNS. The CDR3 covers 15 residues. V gave up 1 base and J gave up 0 bases, with 10 bases separating them. The CDR3 sequence: CASSESGLSSYEQYF. The CDR3 DNA sequence: TGTGCCAGCAGTGAATCAGGACTCAGCTCCTACGAGCAGTACTTC.

This clone was observed a single time. V is TRBV18 and J is TRBJ1-5; D gene ambiguous. Germline CDR1 and CDR2: KGHSH and LQKENI. The CDR3 length is 13 residues. V lost 1 base to trimming and J lost 3 bases, with 4 bases between them. The CDR3 DNA is TGTGCCAGCTCACCACTAATCAATCAGCCCCAGCATTTT. The encoded protein is CASSPLINQPQHF. The full variable domain, rest sourced from reference TRBV18 and TRBJ1-5, is NAGVMQNPRHLVRRRGQEARLRCSPMKGHSHVYWYRQLPEEGLKFMVYLQKENIIDESGMPKERFSAEFPKEGPSILRIQQVVRGDSAAYFCASSPLINQPQHFGDGTRLSIL.

The gene calls are TRBV11-3 and TRBJ2-3; weak D call: TRBD2 (6 bases). V lost 5 bases, J lost 6 bases, and 12 bases lay in between. CDR1 is SGHNT and CDR2 is YENEEA in the germline V gene. The CDR3 totals 13 residues. CDR3 nucleotide sequence: TGTGCCAGCAGCAGGGACTTCATGGATACGCAGTATTTT. Translating it yields CASSRDFMDTQYF.

The chain links TRBV9 to TRBJ2-7, with 7 bases fitting TRBD1. CDR3 length: 15 residues. Unmatched junction bases numbered 12, after V lost 3 bases and J lost 6 bases. The germline V gene encodes CDR1 SGDLS and CDR2 YYNGEE. This CDR3 reads CASSAKQGSPPEQYF. CDR3 DNA sequence: TGTGCCAGCAGCGCGAAACAGGGGTCCCCACCCGAGCAGTACTTC.